This T cell receptor beta chain emerged from a study of T-cell memory formation after mild COVID-19. Study at large: Clusters of TCRs were largely donor specific.

One entry per CDR3 protein, called by TCRdb with MiXCR from the 5' RACE reads. There are about 190,000 distinct CDR3 sequences in the sample; 18% occur only once, and 2% to 2.5% lies in the top ten. After removal of 0 bases from V and 1 base from J, the junction contained 1 base not matched to a gene. The length of the CDR3 is 15 residues. Looked up from germline, CDR1 is SGHKS and CDR2 is YYEKEE (reference sequence). The clonotype originates from an adult woman who had mild COVID-19 (a few samples of this study predate the infection). Cell type and time point are not known. The material sequenced was PBMCs or a T cell subset sorted from them (not recorded which). V and J are TRBV5-5 and TRBJ2-3; 8 nucleotides line up with TRBD1. CDR3 DNA: TGTGCCAGCAGCTTGGCACAGGGGGGCACAGATACGCAGTATTTT. This translates into CASSLAQGGTDTQYF.